These T cell receptor beta chains were read from a single sample in a study of T cells in Graves' hyperthyroidism and ophthalmopathy. TCRdb fed the multiplex PCR reads into MiXCR, producing one record per CDR3 protein. The profile shows roughly 420,000 distinct CDR3 sequences, roughly an eighth of them singletons. Material for sequencing was blood. These receptors came from a woman aged 18-29 years with Graves' hyperthyroidism. CDR3s include the opening cysteine and the closing phenylalanine or tryptophan. Fields, in order: J gene, D gene, V gene, clone size, CDR3 protein, CDR3 DNA. A D gene is named only where the DNA matches it firmly. Not every row has a clone size; where given, it reads once, few, many or a size class.

j_gene: TRBJ1-1
d_gene: -
v_gene: TRBV5-1
abundance: -
CDR3aa: CASSLEGFSLGAFF
CDR3nt: TGCGCCAGCAGCTTGGAGGGCTTCTCCCTTGGGGCTTTCTTT

j_gene: TRBJ2-7
d_gene: TRBD2
v_gene: TRBV6-1
abundance: many
CDR3aa: CASSEWSAGVYEQYF
CDR3nt: TGTGCCAGCAGTGAATGGAGTGCGGGAGTGTACGAGCAGTACTTC

j_gene: TRBJ2-3
d_gene: -
v_gene: TRBV6-2/TRBV6-3
abundance: many
CDR3aa: CASRIARSPESTQYF
CDR3nt: TGTGCCAGCAGAATCGCTAGGAGCCCAGAGAGTACGCAGTATTTT

j_gene: TRBJ2-3
d_gene: TRBD1
v_gene: TRBV29-1
abundance: many
CDR3aa: CSVYNRGRRDTQYF
CDR3nt: TGCAGCGTCTATAACAGGGGGCGCCGAGATACGCAGTATTTT

j_gene: TRBJ2-1
d_gene: TRBD2
v_gene: TRBV12-3/TRBV12-4
abundance: -
CDR3aa: CASSLTSGDNEQFF
CDR3nt: TGTGCCAGCAGTTTGACTAGCGGGGATAATGAGCAGTTCTTC

j_gene: TRBJ2-7
d_gene: -
v_gene: TRBV7-2
abundance: -
CDR3aa: CASSLGRGRIHEQYF
CDR3nt: TGTGCCAGCAGCTTAGGCAGGGGCAGAATACACGAGCAGTACTTC

j_gene: TRBJ2-5
d_gene: TRBD2
v_gene: TRBV28
abundance: -
CDR3aa: CASNLAGGETQYF
CDR3nt: TGTGCCAGCAATCTAGCGGGAGGCGAGACCCAGTACTTC

j_gene: TRBJ2-7
d_gene: TRBD2
v_gene: TRBV7-2
abundance: many
CDR3aa: CASSLGTSGMSSYEQYF
CDR3nt: TGTGCCAGCAGCTTGGGGACTAGCGGGATGAGCTCCTACGAGCAGTACTTC

j_gene: TRBJ2-3
d_gene: TRBD2
v_gene: TRBV7-2
abundance: many
CDR3aa: CASSSPTSGGRVSTDTQYF
CDR3nt: TGTGCCAGCAGCTCTCCCACTAGCGGGGGACGGGTTAGCACAGATACGCAGTATTTT

j_gene: TRBJ2-5
d_gene: TRBD2
v_gene: TRBV20-1
abundance: -
CDR3aa: CSASPGSGRETQYF
CDR3nt: TGCAGTGCTAGCCCCGGGAGCGGGAGGGAGACCCAGTACTTC

j_gene: TRBJ2-1
d_gene: TRBD2
v_gene: TRBV12-3/TRBV12-4
abundance: many
CDR3aa: CASRRGSSYNEQFF
CDR3nt: TGTGCCAGCAGGCGCGGGAGCTCCTACAATGAGCAGTTCTTC

j_gene: TRBJ2-7
d_gene: TRBD2
v_gene: TRBV7-9
abundance: many
CDR3aa: CASSSTSGRAVYEQYF
CDR3nt: TGTGCCAGCAGCTCGACTAGCGGGAGGGCCGTCTACGAGCAGTACTTC

j_gene: TRBJ2-6
d_gene: -
v_gene: TRBV6-1
abundance: -
CDR3aa: CASSELGGSRANVLTF
CDR3nt: TGTGCCAGCAGTGAATTAGGTGGCTCTAGGGCCAACGTCCTGACTTTC

j_gene: TRBJ2-1
d_gene: TRBD2
v_gene: TRBV6-2/TRBV6-3
abundance: -
CDR3aa: CASSYGLAVNNEQFF
CDR3nt: TGTGCCAGCAGTTACGGTCTAGCGGTAAACAATGAGCAGTTCTTC

j_gene: TRBJ1-1
d_gene: -
v_gene: TRBV7-9
abundance: -
CDR3aa: CASDTSAGETEAFF
CDR3nt: TGTGCCAGCGATACCTCGGCAGGGGAAACTGAAGCTTTCTTT

j_gene: TRBJ1-2
d_gene: TRBD1
v_gene: TRBV10-3
abundance: few
CDR3aa: CAISESGGQGHGYTF
CDR3nt: TGTGCCATCAGTGAGTCGGGGGGACAGGGCCATGGCTACACCTTC

j_gene: TRBJ2-7
d_gene: -
v_gene: TRBV18
abundance: many
CDR3aa: CASSLDWVGEQYF
CDR3nt: TGTGCCAGCTCGCTGGACTGGGTCGGCGAGCAGTACTTC